This TCR beta chain was profiled in a study of shared clonotypes between healthy human individuals. The overall study: The study used three CD4 naive, three CD4 memory, two CD8 naive and one CD8 memory plate per donor.

Regarding the study as a whole: For sorted subsets, rarefaction showed incomplete sequencing despite large depth.

TCRdb's copy holds only in-frame clones and misses some; the assay was immunoSEQ multiplex PCR. The sample carries about 680,000 clones, about 91% recorded once. On this clone itself: Its specificity is not known.

CD45RO negativity and positive selection for CCR7 defined naive CD8 cells, a population that excluded terminally differentiated effector memory CD45RA+ cells. There are 16 residues in the CDR3. V was clipped by 6 bases and J by 2 bases, with 17 bases between them. Germline CDR1 LNHDA, CDR2 SQIVND (reference sequence). Sequencing used naive CD8+ T cells sorted from blood. The genes are TRBV19 and TRBJ1-5; D is unclear. The receptor was derived from a man aged 30 to 39 in good health. The CDR3 DNA reads as TGTGCCAGTAGGATGGGGATCGGAATTCGCAATCAGCCCCAGCATTTT. This encodes CASRMGIGIRNQPQHF.